The 18 T cell receptor beta chains below were found in one sample sequenced in a study of blood T cells in healthy people across ages. Combining a sample-barcoded 5' primer with a J-beta primer mix, a second PCR ran for roughly 7 to 11 cycles. TCRdb re-derived calls from the 5' RACE reads in MiXCR, one entry per CDR3 protein. This sample has approximately 810,000 distinct CDR3 sequences; under 40% occur once, and the top ten carry under 15%. The sequencing input was blood. Source of these receptors: a man aged 18 to 29 in good health.

This clonotype was observed a few times. V and J are TRBV19 and TRBJ2-1; D is perhaps TRBD1 (6 bases). V shed 5 bases and J shed 2 bases, with 13 bases lying between them. CDR1 is LNHDA, CDR2 SQIVND, per germline (reference sequence). The CDR3 length is 15 residues. The CDR3 loop is CASSSIRDTYNEQFF. For the CDR3, the DNA is TGTGCCAGTAGTTCGATCCGGGACACCTACAATGAGCAGTTCTTC.

The sample holds a few counts of this clonotype. The chain has TRBV6-5 and TRBJ1-2; D is perhaps TRBD1 (5 bases). The CDR3 contains 16 residues. Germline CDR1 MNHEY, CDR2 SVGAGI. V was cut by 6 bases and J by 2 bases, with 19 bases left in between. DNA of the CDR3: TGTGCCAGCAGCTCAGGGTTTAGGGCGAACAACTATGGCTACACCTTC. It codes for CASSSGFRANNYGYTF.

For this clonotype: This sequence may be a read error, since a much larger clone differs from it by one base. This sequence joins TRBV12-3 or TRBV12-4 and TRBJ2-7; TRBD2 matches 10 bases. J lost 7 bases, V lost 5 bases, and 14 bases had no gene match. The CDR3 runs 16 residues. The CDR3, as DNA: TGTGCCAGCAGTCTCAGAGCGGGGGGGCCCTACAATGAGCAGTACTTC. Protein: CASSLRAGGPYNEQYF.

The V and J genes are TRBV7-2 and TRBJ2-1; TRBD1 matches 8 bases. With V trimmed by 4 bases and J by 10 bases, 9 bases remained unmatched. This CDR3 comprises 14 residues. Germline V gene data show CDR1 as SGHTA and CDR2 as FQGNSA. Here the CDR3 DNA reads TGTGCCAGCAGCTCCCGGACAGGGAAAGTCGAGCAGTTCTTC. It codes for CASSSRTGKVEQFF.

The J gene is TRBJ1-2, the V gene TRBV5-1; TRBD1 is a possible D gene (5 bases). In germline, CDR1 is SGHRS, CDR2 YFSETQ. Trimming stripped 3 bases from V and 2 bases from J, with 17 bases between. The CDR3 consists of 16 residues. CDR3 region: CASSSDPGPKNYGYTF. The CDR3 nucleotides are TGCGCCAGCAGCTCAGATCCGGGACCAAAAAACTATGGCTACACCTTC. The complete variable domain, with remaining parts taken from reference TRBV5-1 and TRBJ1-2, reads KAGVTQTPRYLIKTRGQQVTLSCSPISGHRSVSWYQQTPGQGLQFLFEYFSETQRNKGNFPGRFSGRQFSNSRSEMNVSTLELGDSALYLCASSSDPGPKNYGYTFGSGTRLTVV.

This chain uses TRBV6-6 with TRBJ1-4; D ambiguous. Trimming took off 4 bases at V and 0 bases at J, with 6 bases between the two ends. The CDR3 consists of 14 residues. CDR1 MNHNY and CDR2 SVGAGI come from the germline V gene (reference sequence). The CDR3 DNA reads TGTGCCAGCAGTTGTGGGGCAACTAATGAAAAACTGTTTTTT. Protein product: CASSCGATNEKLFF.

The rearrangement links TRBV28 to TRBJ1-1; possible D gene TRBD1, 6 bases. V lost 6 bases, J lost 1 base, and 18 bases lay in between. This CDR3 region has 16 residues. Germline assignment: CDR1 MDHEN and CDR2 SYDVKM. In nucleotides, the CDR3 is TGTGCCAGCAGGGGGGGGGCGGGTGAGAGGAACACTGAAGCTTTCTTT. It specifies CASRGGAGERNTEAFF.

This clonotype appeared a few times. The genes are TRBV13 and TRBJ2-1; D gene ambiguous. CDR1 and CDR2 from the germline V gene are PRHDT and FYEKMQ (reference sequence). This CDR3 region has 12 residues. V was clipped by 3 bases and J by 6 bases, with 6 bases between them. Here the CDR3 DNA reads TGTGCCAGCAGCTTCCCTAGCAATGAGCAGTTCTTC. Residues: CASSFPSNEQFF.

V is TRBV4-1 and J is TRBJ2-6, with unresolved D. With 1 base removed from V and 4 bases from J, the gap between germline ends came to 17 bases. CDR1 MGHRA and CDR2 YSYEKL come from the germline V gene. The CDR3 runs to 18 residues. The CDR3 sequence: CASSQALPTAPGANVLTF. The CDR3 DNA reads TGCGCCAGCAGCCAAGCCCTACCGACCGCTCCGGGGGCCAACGTCCTGACTTTC.

This clonotype was seen a handful of times. The V and J genes are TRBV7-2 and TRBJ2-3, with TRBD2 matching over 10 bases. The germline CDR1 and CDR2 sequences are SGHTA and FQGNSA. V shed 2 bases, J shed 4 bases, and the junction held 3 bases outside the gene matches. The CDR3 spans 15 residues. The CDR3 DNA is TGTGCCAGCAGCTTACAAGCGGGGGGGCCAGATACGCAGTATTTT. This sequence encodes CASSLQAGGPDTQYF.

The chain has TRBV6-1 and TRBJ1-3; no firm D call. This CDR3 is built from 12 residues. The V end lost 3 bases, the J end lost 14 bases, and 14 bases lay between the germline ends. Germline CDR1 reads MNHNS; CDR2 reads SASEGT. In DNA, the CDR3 is TGTGCCAGCAGTGAGTGGGAGGTCCCAGTATATTTT. It yields the protein CASSEWEVPVYF.

With respect to this clonotype: Relative to the germline gene, one junction end is altered; a read error may explain this. The gene calls are TRBV6-2 or TRBV6-3 and TRBJ1-2; D gene unclear. The CDR3 sequence is 13 residues long. Germline V gene data show CDR1 as MNHEY and CDR2 as SVGEGT. CDR3 protein: CASSDSLVNGYTF. CDR3 nucleotides: TGTGCCAGCAGTGACTCATTGGTTAATGGCTACACCTTC.

V gene TRBV11-2 combines with J gene TRBJ2-7, with TRBD2 identical over 12 bases. This CDR3 is 17 amino acids long. Trimming took 2 bases from V and 2 from J; bases not matched to a gene: 7. Germline CDR1 reads SGHAT; CDR2 reads FQNNGV. CDR3 in amino acids: CASSLLAGGPDPYEQYF. The CDR3 DNA reads TGTGCCAGCAGCTTACTAGCGGGAGGGCCTGATCCCTACGAGCAGTACTTC.

In this sample, this clonotype turned up many times. The V gene is TRBV9, the J gene TRBJ2-5; D call uncertain. Deletions cut 0 bases from V and 5 bases from J, with 14 bases between. CDR1 is SGDLS, CDR2 YYNGEE, per germline. This CDR3 is built from 15 residues. CDR3 DNA sequence: TGTGCCAGCAGCGTAGGCGGTCCTCCGATCGAGACCCAGTACTTC. Translation: CASSVGGPPIETQYF.

The rearrangement uses TRBV29-1 and TRBJ1-1; 9 bases are a match to TRBD1. Per germline, CDR1 SQVTM and CDR2 ANQGSEA. The V segment lost 5 bases and the J segment 4 bases; nucleotides outside the gene matches: 8. The CDR3 is 14 residues long. CDR3 amino acids: CSVLTGQGGTEAFF. The CDR3 nucleotides read TGCAGCGTTCTGACGGGACAGGGAGGCACTGAAGCTTTCTTT.

This clonotype has just a few counts. The chain employs TRBV29-1 and TRBJ1-2, with D unresolved. Looked up from germline, CDR1 is SQVTM and CDR2 is ANQGSEA. Trimming removed 0 bases from V and 2 bases from J, with 4 bases in between. CDR3 size: 12 residues. Written as DNA, the CDR3 is TGCAGCGTTGAAGATCTCAACTATGGCTACACCTTC. Translated, it gives CSVEDLNYGYTF.

This clonotype was counted between two and nine times. The chain uses TRBV7-3 and TRBJ1-2, with 7 nucleotides matching TRBD1. The CDR3 is made up of 14 amino acids. The ends lost 6 bases at V and 8 bases at J; junction bases unmatched: 12. Germline V gene data show CDR1 as SGHTA and CDR2 as FQGTGA. The CDR3: CASSASGGQWGYTF. The CDR3 bases are TGTGCCAGCAGTGCCAGCGGGGGACAGTGGGGCTACACCTTC. Full variable domain (missing parts from reference TRBV7-3 and TRBJ1-2): GAGVSQTPSNKVTEKGKYVELRCDPISGHTALYWYRQSLGQGPEFLIYFQGTGAADDSGLPNDRFFAVRPEGSVSTLKIQRTERGDSAVYLCASSASGGQWGYTFGSGTRLTVV.

In DNA, the CDR3 is TGCGCCAGCAGCCAAGTGTTTCGACAGGGGGCGTTGGACGGGGAGCTGTTTTTT. Translated: CASSQVFRQGALDGELFF. V usage is TRBV4-1 and J usage is TRBJ2-2; TRBD1 agrees at 10 bases. CDR3 length: 18 residues. Per germline, CDR1 MGHRA and CDR2 YSYEKL. V was pared by 1 base and J by 7 bases, with 12 bases of the junction left unmatched.